The subject of this entry is one T cell receptor beta chain. The sample comes from a study of CD8 T cells in Susac syndrome. Germline V gene sequence: CDR1 LGHNA, CDR2 YNFKEQ. The V and J ends lost 0 bases and 8 bases respectively, with 7 bases between them. The CDR3 is 12 residues long. The patients with Susac syndrome were individuals who fulfilled the recently defined diagnostic criteria for disease that was either definite or probable. TEMRA cells were FACS-enriched, and CD8+ and CD4+ T cells were isolated negatively. Random hexamers were used to reverse transcribe an amount of roughly 0.45 to 1 ug RNA. TCRdb reprocessed the immunoSEQ multiplex PCR reads via MiXCR and lists one record per CDR3 protein. This table holds 67,000 or so distinct CDR3 sequences, just over 90% found once.

The specimen was CD4+ T cells from PBMCs. The chain is built from TRBV4-2 and TRBJ1-2; D not resolved. The sequence was obtained from a human donor with Susac syndrome. CDR3 in amino acids: CASSQEQIGYTF. CDR3 in DNA: TGTGCCAGCAGCCAAGAACAGATCGGCTACACCTTC.